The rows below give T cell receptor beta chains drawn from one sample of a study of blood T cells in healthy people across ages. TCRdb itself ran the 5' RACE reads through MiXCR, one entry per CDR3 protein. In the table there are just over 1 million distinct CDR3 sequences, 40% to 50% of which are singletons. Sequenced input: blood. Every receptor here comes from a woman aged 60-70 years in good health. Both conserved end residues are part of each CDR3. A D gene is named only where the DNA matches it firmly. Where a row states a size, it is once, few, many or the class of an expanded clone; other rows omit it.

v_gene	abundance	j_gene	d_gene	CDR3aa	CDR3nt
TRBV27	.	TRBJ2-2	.	CASGPANTGELFF	TGTGCCAGCGGCCCCGCGAACACCGGGGAGCTGTTTTTT
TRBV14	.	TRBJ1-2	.	CASSPMDGYCGYTF	TGTGCCAGCAGCCCCATGGACGGATACTGTGGCTACACCTTC
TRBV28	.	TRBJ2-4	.	CASTGSNGENIQYF	TGTGCCAGCACCGGGAGTAATGGGGAAAACATTCAGTACTTC
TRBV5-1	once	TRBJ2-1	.	CASSLLGGPLYNEQFF	TGCGCCAGCAGCTTGCTTGGCGGACCCCTTTACAATGAGCAGTTCTTC
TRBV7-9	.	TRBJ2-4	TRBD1	CASRQDRGGQYF	TGTGCCAGCAGGCAAGACAGGGGTGGGCAGTACTTC
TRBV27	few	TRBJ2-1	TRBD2	CASSSGGTSGYNEQFF	TGTGCCAGCAGTTCCGGTGGGACTAGCGGGTACAATGAGCAGTTCTTC
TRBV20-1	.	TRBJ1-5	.	CSASPYSNQPQHF	TGCAGTGCTAGTCCCTATAGCAATCAGCCCCAGCATTTT
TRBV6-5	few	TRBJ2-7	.	CASSEGTHEQYF	TGTGCCAGCAGCGAGGGAACCCACGAGCAGTACTTC
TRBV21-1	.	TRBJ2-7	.	CASSSTSGSLSSYEQYF	TGTGCCAGCAGCAGTACTAGCGGGAGTCTGAGCTCCTACGAGCAGTACTTC
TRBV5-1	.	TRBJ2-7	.	CASSLNAGSYEQYF	TGCGCCAGCAGCTTGAACGCCGGGTCCTACGAGCAGTACTTC
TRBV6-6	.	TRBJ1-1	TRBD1	CASFRQGWTEAFF	TGTGCCAGTTTTCGACAGGGTTGGACTGAAGCTTTCTTT